This T cell receptor (beta chain) derives from a study of cytomegalovirus exposure and HLA in healthy donors. This PCR relied on a set of 60 Vbeta primers and 13 Jbeta primers. The table came from immunoSEQ multiplex PCR; TCRdb's copy has only in-frame clones and leaves some out. The table records about 140,000 clones, around 86% of them present only once. Trimming took 6 bases from V and 3 from J, leaving 13 bases between them. This CDR3 comprises 13 residues. The V gene's germline CDR1 is SQVTM and CDR2 ANQGSEA. The clonotype was recovered from a female donor in good health and CMV-seronegative. Sequenced material: PBMCs. The V gene is TRBV29-1, the J gene TRBJ2-3; D unclear. In DNA form, the CDR3 reads TGCAGCGTGCGAATGTCAGGAACAGATACGCAGTATTTT. Encoded protein: CSVRMSGTDTQYF.